The 28 T cell receptor beta chains below come from one sample, sequenced in a study of CD8+CD57+ T cells in acquired aplastic anemia. CDR3 and TCR beta VDJ profiling relied on genomic DNA as the template. TCRdb re-called the reads with MiXCR, one entry per CDR3 protein. The sample records about 160,000 distinct CDR3 sequences, 35% to 55% being singletons. Sequenced sample: sorted CD4+, CD8+, or CD8+CD57+ T cells (not recorded which) from PBMCs. All receptors derive from a human donor in good health.

This clonotype was counted many times. The chain has TRBV7-2 and TRBJ2-7; D call uncertain. V was trimmed by 5 bases and J by 3 bases, leaving 11 bases between them. Germline V gene sequence: CDR1 SGHTA, CDR2 FQGNSA. The CDR3 contains 13 residues. CDR3 sequence: CASSVDGFYEQYF. The DNA of the CDR3 is TGTGCCAGCAGCGTTGACGGATTCTACGAGCAGTACTTC. The whole variable domain, remainder taken from reference TRBV7-2 and TRBJ2-7, is GAGVSQSPSNKVTEKGKDVELRCDPISGHTALYWYRQSLGQGLEFLIYFQGNSAPDKSGLPSDRFSAERTGGSVSTLTIQRTQQEDSAVYLCASSVDGFYEQYFGPGTRLTVT.

The gene calls are TRBV19 and TRBJ1-5; 7 nucleotides agree with TRBD1. Germline V lookup: CDR1 LNHDA, CDR2 SQIVND (reference sequence). Trimming cost V 3 bases and J 8 bases; bases outside gene matches: 10. The CDR3 runs 15 residues. The CDR3 reads CASSMGGTVMEPQHF. DNA of the CDR3: TGTGCCAGTAGTATGGGGGGGACAGTAATGGAGCCCCAGCATTTT.

In its sample, this clonotype was seen many times. V is TRBV12-3 or TRBV12-4 and J is TRBJ1-4; D is undetermined. The germline V and J ends were trimmed by 1 base and 6 bases, with 12 bases remaining between them. The length of the CDR3 is 15 residues. CDR3 sequence: CASSLGETGYEKLFF. CDR3 bases: TGTGCCAGCAGTTTAGGGGAAACGGGGTATGAAAAACTGTTTTTT.

This clonotype came up many times. This sequence joins TRBV7-8 and TRBJ1-1, with TRBD1 matching 9 bases. Trimming at V came to 5 bases and at J to 5 bases, leaving 6 bases not matched to a gene. CDR1 SGHVS and CDR2 FQNEAQ come from the germline V gene. The CDR3 is 14 residues long. The CDR3 coding sequence is TGTGCCAGCAGCCAACGACAGGGGGATACTGAAGCTTTCTTT. The encoded protein is CASSQRQGDTEAFF.

This clonotype was picked up many times. This chain's CDR3 is CSARSPGRDGYTF. The CDR3 DNA follows: TGCAGTGCTAGATCGCCAGGGCGGGATGGCTACACCTTC. V is TRBV20-1 and J is TRBJ1-2, with TRBD1 as a possible D gene (5 bases). This CDR3 is 13 amino acids long. CDR1 is DFQATT, CDR2 SNEGSKA, per germline (reference sequence). The V end was cut by 2 bases, the J end by 6 bases, with 13 bases between.

This clonotype occurred a few times. As DNA, the CDR3 is TGTGCCAGCACGAGAAGCGGGGGGGCCGCCGGGGAGCTGTTTTTT. This encodes CASTRSGGAAGELFF. V gene TRBV9 combines with J gene TRBJ2-2; the match to TRBD2 covers 10 bases. CDR3 length: 15 residues. The V gene end was trimmed by 6 bases and the J gene end by 6 bases; junction bases not matched to a gene: 8. Germline loops: CDR1 SGDLS, CDR2 YYNGEE.

The J gene is TRBJ2-1, the V gene TRBV14; D is possibly TRBD1 (6 bases). Between the trimmed V and J ends, which lost 4 bases and 3 bases, there was a span of 22 bases. Germline V gives CDR1 SGHDN, CDR2 FVKESK. This CDR3 contains 18 residues. Here the CDR3 DNA reads TGTGCCAGCAGCCCAATTAAGTGGGGGCGTTGGCTCTACAATGAGCAGTTCTTC. Its translation is CASSPIKWGRWLYNEQFF.

To note about this clonotype: This may be a read error, as it is one base from a much larger clone. The gene calls are TRBV11-2 and TRBJ1-2; perhaps TRBD1 as D (6 bases). The V end lost 0 bases, the J end lost 7 bases, and 15 bases lay between the germline ends. The CDR3 sequence is 15 residues long. Germline CDR1 SGHAT, CDR2 FQNNGV. DNA for the CDR3: TGTGCCAGCAGCTTAGATCTGGGCAGGGGCGGTGGCTACACCTTC. Encoded protein: CASSLDLGRGGGYTF.

The chain joins TRBV7-3 to TRBJ2-7, with D maybe TRBD1 (6 bases). Germline V gene lookup returns CDR1 SGHTA and CDR2 FQGTGA. The V gene lost 4 bases and the J gene lost 5 bases, with 12 bases spanning the gap. The CDR3 loop spans 13 amino acids. CDR3 bases: TGTGCCAGCAGCTCAAACAGGGTAGACGAGCAGTACTTC. It yields the protein CASSSNRVDEQYF.

The chain employs TRBV5-4 and TRBJ1-2; 7 bases align to TRBD1. The CDR3 is made up of 14 amino acids. Germline trimming cut 4 bases from V and 1 base from J; bases unmatched to any gene: 4. The germline CDR1 and CDR2 sequences are SGHNT and YYREEE (reference sequence). This chain's CDR3 is CASSPDRDNYGYTF. CDR3 sequence (DNA): TGTGCCAGCAGCCCTGACAGGGATAACTATGGCTACACCTTC.

The chain has TRBV29-1 and TRBJ1-2; D is perhaps TRBD1 (5 bases). From germline, CDR1 is SQVTM and CDR2 ANQGSEA. CDR3 length: 11 residues. Trimming left V 8 bases short and J 5 bases short, with 12 bases between. The CDR3 protein is CSLGEFYGYTF. In nucleotides, the CDR3 is TGCAGCCTAGGGGAGTTTTATGGCTACACCTTC.

This clonotype was counted ten times or more. The chain recombines TRBV6-1 with TRBJ1-1, with 8 bases matching TRBD1. This CDR3 region has 13 residues. V shed 10 bases and J 4 bases; nucleotides not matched to a gene: 8. Per germline, CDR1 MNHNS and CDR2 SASEGT. CDR3 bases: TGTGCCACCCAGGACAGGGTGGTCACTGAAGCTTTCTTT. This sequence encodes CATQDRVVTEAFF.

This clonotype was counted at least ten times. This chain links TRBV7-2 with TRBJ2-5, with 9 nucleotides matching TRBD1. CDR1 is SGHTA and CDR2 is FQGNSA in the germline V gene. The CDR3 loop spans 16 amino acids. V dropped 5 bases and J dropped 2; count of bases not matched to a gene: 9. The CDR3 DNA reads as TGTGCCAGCAGCAGAGAAGGGACAGGGCGTCAAGAGACCCAGTACTTC. Amino acid sequence: CASSREGTGRQETQYF.

The rearrangement joins TRBV29-1 to TRBJ2-7; tentatively, D is TRBD1 (5 bases). Trimming pared 1 base from V and 5 bases from J, leaving 9 bases between. The CDR3 is 12 amino acids. CDR1 and CDR2 from the germline V gene are SQVTM and ANQGSEA. The CDR3 bases are TGCAGCGTTGAAGTGGCCAGGGACGAGCAGTACTTC. Translation: CSVEVARDEQYF.

This clonotype was counted many times. The chain is built from TRBV20-1 and TRBJ1-1, with D possibly TRBD1 on 5 matching bases. Trimming removed 5 bases at V and 1 base at J, with 17 bases between. Germline CDR1 reads DFQATT; CDR2 reads SNEGSKA (reference sequence). The CDR3 length is 15 residues. The CDR3 DNA is TGCAGTGCTTCTCGACCGGGACCCCAGAACACTGAAGCTTTCTTT. It is translated as CSASRPGPQNTEAFF.

This clonotype was found many times. DNA for the CDR3: TGTGCCAGTAGTATAGGACTAGCGGGGGTCCTCGAGCAGTACTTC. Translating it yields CASSIGLAGVLEQYF. The chain carries TRBV19 and TRBJ2-7; 12 nucleotides agree with TRBD2. The J segment lost 6 bases and the V segment lost 1 base, leaving 4 bases of the junction unmatched. The CDR3 is 15 residues long. Germline V gene lookup returns CDR1 LNHDA and CDR2 SQIVND (reference sequence).

The V gene is TRBV29-1, the J gene TRBJ1-1, with 9 bases matching TRBD1. J gave up 1 base and V 5 bases, and 8 bases lay outside the gene matches. CDR1 and CDR2 (germline): SQVTM, ANQGSEA. The CDR3 length is 15 residues. CDR3 amino acids: CSVWGDREGNTEAFF. The CDR3 region has the DNA TGCAGCGTTTGGGGGGACAGGGAGGGGAACACTGAAGCTTTCTTT.

To note about this clonotype: A much larger clone lies a single base off, so this may be a read error. The conserved phenylalanine or tryptophan normally closing the CDR3 is absent here, so this likely arose from a read error. CDR3 protein: CASSGFEQYL. CDR3 sequence (DNA): TGTGCCAGCAGCGGTTTTGAGCAGTACCTC. The chain recombines TRBV2 with TRBJ2-7; no firm D call. This CDR3 is built from 10 residues. CDR1 SNHLY and CDR2 FYNNEI come from the germline V gene. V was trimmed by 6 bases and J by 7 bases, leaving 7 bases between them.

This rearrangement joins TRBV20-1 to TRBJ2-7, with unresolved D. Germline CDR1 is DFQATT and CDR2 is SNEGSKA (reference sequence). V lost 5 bases and J 0 bases, leaving 11 bases between the germline ends. The CDR3 runs 13 residues. The CDR3 protein is CSASIRSSYEQYF. CDR3 nucleotide sequence: TGCAGTGCTTCGATCAGGAGCTCCTACGAGCAGTACTTC.

V gene TRBV11-2 combines with J gene TRBJ2-2, with 11 bases lining up with TRBD2. Germline V gene lookup returns CDR1 SGHAT and CDR2 FQNNGV. V shed 5 bases and J 5 bases; nucleotides not matched to a gene: 7. CDR3 length: 16 residues. Here the CDR3 DNA reads TGTGCCAGCAGCCTCGTAGCGGGAGGGCGGACCGGGGAGCTGTTTTTT. Protein: CASSLVAGGRTGELFF. Full variable domain (missing parts from reference TRBV11-2 and TRBJ2-2): EAGVAQSPRYKIIEKRQSVAFWCNPISGHATLYWYQQILGQGPKLLIQFQNNGVVDDSQLPKDRFSAERLKGVDSTLKIQPAKLEDSAVYLCASSLVAGGRTGELFFGEGSRLTVL.

This clonotype came up many times. The genes are TRBV6-5 and TRBJ1-6; D is undetermined. Trimming took 2 bases from V and 7 from J, leaving 9 bases between them. The germline V gene has CDR1 MNHEY and CDR2 SVGAGI. There are 14 residues in the CDR3. The DNA for the CDR3 is TGTGCCAGCAGTTACCCGGAGCTAAATTCACCCCTCCACTTT. Translation: CASSYPELNSPLHF.

The chain is built from TRBV10-2 and TRBJ2-2; D is perhaps TRBD2 (6 bases). Trimming took off 3 bases at V and 7 bases at J, with 12 bases between the two ends. Germline V lookup: CDR1 WSHSY, CDR2 SAAADI. CDR3 length equals 14 residues. CDR3 bases: TGCGCCAGCAGTGACGGGAGCGCCCGCGGGGAGCTGTTTTTT. Translating gives CASSDGSARGELFF.

This clonotype was seen repeatedly, ten times or more. CDR3 in DNA: TGTGCCAGCAGCTTAATGGACAGGGCTTACTACGAGCAGTACTTC. This gives the protein CASSLMDRAYYEQYF. The chain links TRBV11-2 to TRBJ2-7; TRBD1 matches 8 bases. The CDR3 covers 15 residues. Per germline, CDR1 SGHAT and CDR2 FQNNGV. Trimming at V came to 2 bases and at J to 3 bases, leaving 6 bases not matched to a gene.

This sequence joins TRBV10-1 and TRBJ2-3; 12 bases are shared with TRBD2. Germline CDR1 WNHNN, CDR2 SYGVQD (reference sequence). V lost 4 bases, J lost 6 bases, and 14 bases stayed unmatched. This CDR3 comprises 18 residues. The CDR3 sequence: CASSGGLAGSNNWDTQYF. The CDR3 coding sequence is TGCGCCAGCAGTGGTGGACTAGCGGGATCCAACAACTGGGATACGCAGTATTTT.

Ten or more counts support this clonotype. This chain joins TRBV5-5 and TRBJ1-2, with D perhaps matching TRBD1 (5 bases). The CDR3 contains 17 residues. In germline, CDR1 is SGHKS, CDR2 YYEKEE (reference sequence). Trimming pared 4 bases from V and 0 bases from J, leaving 19 bases between. The CDR3 coding sequence is TGTGCCAGCAGCCTGAGACAGTTGGATCCCACTAACTATGGCTACACCTTC. Translating gives CASSLRQLDPTNYGYTF.

In this sample, this clonotype turned up many times. J is TRBJ2-7 and V is TRBV15; 7 bases map to TRBD1. The CDR3 length is 18 residues. The germline V gene encodes CDR1 LNHNV and CDR2 YYDKDF (reference sequence). Trimming took 0 bases from V and 0 from J; bases not matched to a gene: 11. DNA for the CDR3: TGTGCCACCAGCAGAGAGGGCACGGCAGGGGGTTCCTCCTACGAGCAGTACTTC. This codes for CATSREGTAGGSSYEQYF. Variable domain in full (rest from reference TRBV15 and TRBJ2-7): DAMVIQNPRYQVTQFGKPVTLSCSQTLNHNVMYWYQQKSSQAPKLLFHYYDKDFNNEADTPDNFQSRRPNTSFCFLDIRSPGLGDTAMYLCATSREGTAGGSSYEQYFGPGTRLTVT.

The J gene is TRBJ2-7, the V gene TRBV15; 8 positions agree with TRBD2. The junction had 5 bases not matched to a gene; V was cut back by 0 bases and J by 1 base. The germline V gene encodes CDR1 LNHNV and CDR2 YYDKDF (reference sequence). The CDR3 is made up of 16 amino acids. The CDR3 region is CATSRDLVAGSYEQYF. In DNA form, the CDR3 reads TGTGCCACCAGCAGAGATCTGGTAGCGGGATCCTACGAGCAGTACTTC.

The chain combines TRBV27 with TRBJ1-1; no firm D call. V shed 8 bases and J shed 4 bases, with 14 bases lying between them. The CDR3 has 13 amino acids. The germline V gene has CDR1 MNHEY and CDR2 SMNVEV (reference sequence). The CDR3 loop reads CASRRLGLTEAFF. As DNA, the CDR3 is TGTGCCAGCCGTAGGTTAGGGCTCACTGAAGCTTTCTTT.